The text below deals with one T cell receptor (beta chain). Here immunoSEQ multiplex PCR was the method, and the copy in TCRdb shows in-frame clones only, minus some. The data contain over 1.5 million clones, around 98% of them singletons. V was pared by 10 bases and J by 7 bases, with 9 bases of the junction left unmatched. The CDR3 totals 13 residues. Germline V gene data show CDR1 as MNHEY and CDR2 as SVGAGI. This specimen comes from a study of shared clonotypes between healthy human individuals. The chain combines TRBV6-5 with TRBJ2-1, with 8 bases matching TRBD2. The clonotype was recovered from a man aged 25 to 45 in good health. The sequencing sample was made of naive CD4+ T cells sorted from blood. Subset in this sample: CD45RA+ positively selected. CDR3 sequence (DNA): TGTGCCACCCAGGGACTAGTTCTGAATGAGCAGTTCTTC. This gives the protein CATQGLVLNEQFF.